The source of this T cell receptor (beta chain) is a study of regulatory T cells in long-lasting Graves disease. This clonotype came up a few times. HTBI primers from iRepertoire and Arm-PCR of CDR3 regions yielded the TCR beta libraries. Each CDR3 protein is one row after TCRdb ran MiXCR on the multiplex PCR reads. The sample shows about 460,000 distinct CDR3 sequences, about 14% of them seen only once. Time point reported: newly diagnosed GD, antithyroid drugs for less than 3 months. Making the TCR library involved RNA that had been extracted from PBMCs. In this cohort, patients came from an endocrinology department located in Xi'an, China. The CDR3 has 14 residues. The J segment lost 7 bases and the V segment lost 5 bases, leaving 4 bases of the junction unmatched. Germline V gene lookup returns CDR1 SGHRS and CDR2 YFSETQ. This same sample was also part of a study on T cells in Graves' hyperthyroidism and ophthalmopathy.

V gene TRBV5-1 combines with J gene TRBJ2-1, with TRBD2 identical over 12 bases. This TCR derives from a woman aged 45-60 years with Graves disease. The sample was peripheral blood mononuclear cells (PBMCs), taken at new diagnosis, from a patient treated with antithyroid drugs. CDR3 in DNA: TGCGCCAGCAGGACTAGCGGGAGTATAAATGAGCAGTTCTTC. As protein: CASRTSGSINEQFF. The full variable domain, with the rest looked up from reference TRBV5-1 and TRBJ2-1, is KAGVTQTPRYLIKTRGQQVTLSCSPISGHRSVSWYQQTPGQGLQFLFEYFSETQRNKGNFPGRFSGRQFSNSRSEMNVSTLELGDSALYLCASRTSGSINEQFFGPGTRLTVL.